The present entry profiles one TCR beta chain with its context. What it recognizes is unknown. The source of the sample is a study of graft-versus-host responses after intestinal transplantation. For the study at large: Uniformly, recipients were administered anti-thymocyte globulin induction with subsequent tacrolimus and steroids for two to three years.

The CDR3 is made up of 15 amino acids. Per the germline V gene, CDR1 is MDHEN and CDR2 is SYDVKM. The V end was cut by 7 bases, the J end by 6 bases, with 21 bases between. Measured with immunoSEQ multiplex PCR; TCRdb has only the in-frame clones, and not every one. In the table there are about 120,000 clones, approximately 96% of which are singletons. This receptor was taken from a human donor who received an intestinal transplant. This chain links TRBV28 with TRBJ1-2; D gene unclear. The sequencing used unstimulated CD8+ T cells sorted from spleen or lymph node cells, collected before intestinal transplant. The CDR3 DNA is TGTGCCAGCACCCTCGGGCGTGGGTCGAACAATGGCTACACCTTC. Encoded protein: CASTLGRGSNNGYTF.